This paragraph reports one T cell receptor (beta chain). This CDR3 contains 15 residues. Germline V gene data show CDR1 as SGHTA and CDR2 as FQGNSA. Trimming removed 2 bases at V and 5 bases at J, with 12 bases between. The data originate from a study of long-term antiretroviral therapy in people with HIV. Runs used v3.0 of the immunoSEQ assay and were done at survey level. Using immunoSEQ multiplex PCR, the repertoire was profiled, and TCRdb retains in-frame clones only, with some absent. This repertoire shows under 45,000 clones, 86% found once; its top ten account for 4% to 4.5%. The TCR sequence derives from a woman aged 50 to 60 with HIV. The J gene is TRBJ1-4, the V gene TRBV7-2, with D perhaps matching TRBD1 (6 bases). The sequencing used unsorted PBMCs, collected 1.2 years after starting antiretroviral therapy. CDR3 nucleotides: TGTGCCAGCAGCTTACTGACAGGAGCCAATGAAAAACTGTTTTTT. It translates to CASSLLTGANEKLFF. The complete variable domain, with remaining parts taken from reference TRBV7-2 and TRBJ1-4, reads GAGVSQSPSNKVTEKGKDVELRCDPISGHTALYWYRQSLGQGLEFLIYFQGNSAPDKSGLPSDRFSAERTGGSVSTLTIQRTQQEDSAVYLCASSLLTGANEKLFFGSGTQLSVL.